This T cell receptor beta chain was sequenced in a study of cytomegalovirus exposure and HLA in healthy donors. The PCR contained 60 Vbeta and 13 Jbeta primers. Assay used: immunoSEQ multiplex PCR; TCRdb lists only in-frame clones, some missing. This table lists about 110,000 clones. A remark on this clone: What it recognizes is unknown.

Findings and caveats of the study: Highly shared variants forming one cluster were likely a sequencing artifact. Per a prior analysis, the majority of TCR beta V segments were productive roughly 87% or roughly 30% of the time.

The CDR3 contains 14 residues. Trimming pared 4 bases from V and 3 bases from J, leaving 14 bases between. Germline lookup yields CDR1 SGHRS and CDR2 YFSETQ. This clonotype was obtained from a man aged 25 to 40 in good health and CMV-seronegative. Material for sequencing was PBMCs. The chain carries TRBV5-1 and TRBJ2-7; D is uncertain. The CDR3 region has the DNA TGCGCCAGCAGCCACTACATCGGTGACTACGAGCAGTACTTC. Translation gives CASSHYIGDYEQYF.